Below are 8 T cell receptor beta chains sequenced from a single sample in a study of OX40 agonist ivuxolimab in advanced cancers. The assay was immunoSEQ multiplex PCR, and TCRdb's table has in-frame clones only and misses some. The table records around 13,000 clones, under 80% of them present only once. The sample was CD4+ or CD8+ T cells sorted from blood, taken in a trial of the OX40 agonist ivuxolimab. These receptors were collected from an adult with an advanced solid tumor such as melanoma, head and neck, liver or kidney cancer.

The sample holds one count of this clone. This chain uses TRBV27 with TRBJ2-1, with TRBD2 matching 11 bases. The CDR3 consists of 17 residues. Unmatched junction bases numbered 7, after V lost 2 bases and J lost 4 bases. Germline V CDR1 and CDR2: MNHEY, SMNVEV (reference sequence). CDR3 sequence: CASSLTVAGGIYNEQFF. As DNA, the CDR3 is TGTGCCAGCAGTTTAACGGTAGCGGGAGGGATTTACAATGAGCAGTTCTTC.

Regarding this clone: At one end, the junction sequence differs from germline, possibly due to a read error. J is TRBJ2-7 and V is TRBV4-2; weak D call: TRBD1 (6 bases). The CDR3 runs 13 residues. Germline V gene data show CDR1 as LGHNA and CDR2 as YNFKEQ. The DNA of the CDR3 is TGTGCCAGCAGCCAAGATAATTACGGGACACTAGACTTC. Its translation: CASSQDNYGTLDF.

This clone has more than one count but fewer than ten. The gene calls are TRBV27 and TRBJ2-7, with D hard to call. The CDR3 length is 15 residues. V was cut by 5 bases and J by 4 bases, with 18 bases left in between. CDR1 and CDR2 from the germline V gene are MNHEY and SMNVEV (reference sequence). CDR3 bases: TGTGCCAGCAGTGTTTCGTTCCATATGGCTTACGAGCAGTACTTC. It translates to CASSVSFHMAYEQYF.

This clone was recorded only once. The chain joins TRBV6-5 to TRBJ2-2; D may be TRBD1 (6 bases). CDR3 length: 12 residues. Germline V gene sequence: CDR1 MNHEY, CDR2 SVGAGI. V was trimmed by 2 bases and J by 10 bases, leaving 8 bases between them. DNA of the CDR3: TGTGCCAGCAGTTACCAGGGGATGGAGCTGTTTTTT. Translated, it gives CASSYQGMELFF.

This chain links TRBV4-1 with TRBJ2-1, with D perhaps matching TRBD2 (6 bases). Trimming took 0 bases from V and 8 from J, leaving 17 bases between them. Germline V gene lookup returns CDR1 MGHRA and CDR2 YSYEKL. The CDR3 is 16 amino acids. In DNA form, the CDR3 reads TGCGCCAGCAGCCAAGATATATCGGGAGAAGGGTATGAGCAGTTCTTC. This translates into CASSQDISGEGYEQFF.

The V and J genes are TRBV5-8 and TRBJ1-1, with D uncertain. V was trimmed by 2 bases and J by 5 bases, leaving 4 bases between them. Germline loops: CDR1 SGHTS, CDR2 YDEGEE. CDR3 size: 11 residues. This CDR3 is CASSFATEAFF. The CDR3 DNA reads TGTGCCAGCAGCTTCGCAACTGAAGCTTTCTTT.

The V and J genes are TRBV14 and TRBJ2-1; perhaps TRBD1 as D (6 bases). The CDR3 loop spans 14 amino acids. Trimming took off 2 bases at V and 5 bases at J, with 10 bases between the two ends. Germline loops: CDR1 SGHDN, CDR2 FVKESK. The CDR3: CASSQLGQNNEQFF. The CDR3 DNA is TGTGCCAGCAGCCAACTTGGACAGAACAATGAGCAGTTCTTC.

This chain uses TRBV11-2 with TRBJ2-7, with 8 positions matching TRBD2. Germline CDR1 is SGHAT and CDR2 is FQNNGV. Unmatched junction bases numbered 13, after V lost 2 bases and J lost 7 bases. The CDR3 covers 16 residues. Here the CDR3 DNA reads TGTGCCAGCAGCTTAACAGCGGGGGTCTCGGGATGGGAGCAGTACTTC. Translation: CASSLTAGVSGWEQYF.